This TCR beta chain was identified during a study of blood T cell repertoires in COVID-19. About the research overall: Acute-phase and convalescent COVID-19 samples originated in the United States, Italy and Spain. In each case, the material was cDNA or gDNA derived from T cells, B-cell-depleted T cells, or PBMCs.

Authors' processing steps: The assay estimated nucleated cells by amplifying reference gene primers. TCRdb's table, derived via immunoSEQ multiplex PCR, lists solely in-frame clones and lacks some. D and trimming come from the DNA, and the V and J calls and clone size come from that table. This table has roughly 36,000 clones, roughly 94% appearing once. Germline V gives CDR1 LGHDT, CDR2 YNNKEL (reference sequence). V was cut by 7 bases and J by 7 bases, with 16 bases left in between. The CDR3 covers 13 residues. The sample comprised peripheral blood. The receptor comes from a human donor with active COVID-19. The donor label of this sample is uncertain. The V and J genes are TRBV3-1 (or the pseudogene TRBV3-2) and TRBJ2-5, with a tentative D call TRBD2 (8 bases). CDR3 in DNA: TGTGCCAGCAAACAGGGGCTAGCGGGGACCCAGTACTTC. This encodes CASKQGLAGTQYF.